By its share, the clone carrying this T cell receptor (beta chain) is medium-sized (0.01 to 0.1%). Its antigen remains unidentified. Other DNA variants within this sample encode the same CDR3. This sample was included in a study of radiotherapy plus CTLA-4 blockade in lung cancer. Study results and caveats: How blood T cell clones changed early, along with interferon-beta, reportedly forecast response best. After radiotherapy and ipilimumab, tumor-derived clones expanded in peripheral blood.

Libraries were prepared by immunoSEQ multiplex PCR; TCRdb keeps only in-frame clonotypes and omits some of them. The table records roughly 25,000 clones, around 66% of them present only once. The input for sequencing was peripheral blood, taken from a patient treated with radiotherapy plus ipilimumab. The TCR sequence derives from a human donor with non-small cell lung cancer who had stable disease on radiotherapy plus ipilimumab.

CDR3 sequence reads: CASRTGSTDTQYF. CDR3 DNA sequence: TGTGCCAGCCGGACAGGATCCACAGATACGCAGTATTTT. V and J are TRBV19 and TRBJ2-3; 7 nucleotides align to TRBD1. The CDR3 is made up of 13 amino acids. After removal of 9 bases from V and 2 bases from J, the junction contained 5 bases not matched to a gene. Germline CDR1 is LNHDA and CDR2 is SQIVND (reference sequence).